This T cell receptor beta chain appears in the sequencing data of a study of OX40 agonist ivuxolimab in advanced cancers. Overall study: The study enrolled dose-escalation patients with hepatocellular carcinoma, melanoma, renal cell or head and neck cancer. Findings of the study overall: More expanded clones were seen, on average, in CD8+ T cells than in CD4+. Several nonresponders also turned out to have low normalized T-cell clonal expansion. Determination of antigen specificity was not performed for the expanded peripheral T cells.

With regard to this clone: As yet, its antigen is unknown.

TCRdb's table, derived via immunoSEQ multiplex PCR, lists solely in-frame clones and lacks some. The table lists more than 70,000 clones, approximately 80% of them singletons. Germline V gene lookup returns CDR1 SQVTM and CDR2 ANQGSEA. The V and J ends lost 0 bases and 0 bases respectively, with 5 bases between them. The CDR3 is 13 amino acids. The source material was CD4+ or CD8+ T cells sorted from blood, sampled in a trial of the OX40 agonist ivuxolimab. This clonotype was sampled from an adult with an advanced solid tumor such as melanoma, head and neck, liver or kidney cancer. V gene TRBV29-1 combines with J gene TRBJ1-1; D is uncertain. The CDR3 sequence is CSVEEALNTEAFF. In DNA form, the CDR3 reads TGCAGCGTTGAAGAAGCCCTGAACACTGAAGCTTTCTTT.